Below, one T cell receptor beta chain is given with its context. Its antigen is still unknown. The data belong to a study of T cell repertoires in cytomegalovirus infection. Study-level background: From public TCR beta signatures came an indication of both CMV infection and matching HLA type. Study results and limitations: CMV-specific HLA-C-restricted TCR beta clonotypes dominated the ex vivo response.

MiXCR was run by TCRdb on the reads, yielding one entry per CDR3 protein. Of 650,000 to 850,000 distinct CDR3 sequences listed, 25% to 35% are singletons. Per the germline V gene, CDR1 is LGHNA and CDR2 is YSLEER. This CDR3 is built from 17 residues. V lost 2 bases, J lost 2 bases, and 10 bases stayed unmatched. This clonotype was obtained from a human donor in good health (CMV status not recorded). Some clones in this sample may be carry-over from other donors' samples. J is TRBJ2-3 and V is TRBV4-3; the match to TRBD2 covers 7 bases. The source was cultured CD8+ T cells from PBMCs, collected from culture after CMV antigen stimulation. The DNA of the CDR3 is TGCGCCAGCAGCCAAACGGGAGGAGCGGGACCCACAGATACGCAGTATTTT. As protein: CASSQTGGAGPTDTQYF.